This TCR beta chain emerged from a study of cytomegalovirus exposure and HLA in healthy donors. Study-wide results and caveats: It was reported in a later analysis that an Asian-associated ancestry cluster showed fewer N-insertions than the approximately 690-donor mean. Productive rates of about 87% or about 30% were seen for most TCR beta V segments in an earlier analysis.

PCR used 60 Vbeta primers and 13 Jbeta primers. Under the authors' procedure: Later, an analysis found 80 million or so unique TCR beta chains, and about 10 million of these were shared. Clones were sequenced by immunoSEQ multiplex PCR, and TCRdb holds only the in-frame ones, with some missing. The DNA gave D and trimming, while V, J and clone size come from that table. The sample holds fewer than 110,000 clones, about 85% seen once. In the case of this clone: Its antigen is still unknown.

Sequencing was performed on PBMCs. This TCR came from a man aged 30-40 years in good health and CMV-seronegative.

CDR3 nucleotide sequence: TGCGCCAGCAGCTGGACTAGCGGATCCTACGAGCAGTACTTC. It is translated as CASSWTSGSYEQYF. The chain employs TRBV5-1 and TRBJ2-7; 10 bases align to TRBD2. The CDR3 has 14 amino acids. CDR1 and CDR2 (germline): SGHRS, YFSETQ. The ends lost 3 bases at V and 1 base at J; junction bases unmatched: 1.